The source of this T cell receptor (beta chain) is a study of response to subunit inactivated influenza vaccine. The V end lost 5 bases, the J end lost 5 bases, and 18 bases lay between the germline ends. This CDR3 contains 15 residues. Using its own MiXCR run on the RT-PCR reads, TCRdb lists one record per CDR3 protein. The sample yields just under 550,000 distinct CDR3 sequences, approximately 22% seen once. These data were likewise used in another study, on T cells expressing NK-cell markers. This second report adds: As the method of synthesis, 5'RACE template switching with UMIs yielded TCR beta cDNA. Several of the experiments relied on an anti-gamma-delta TCR antibody so that only alpha-beta TCR T cells were sorted.

The J gene is TRBJ2-5, the V gene TRBV12-3 or TRBV12-4; D is unclear. Sample: CD4+ T cells sorted from PBMCs, taken approximately 12 days after vaccination. The clonotype originates from a man in his fifties who received an inactivated influenza vaccine. The CDR3 region has the DNA TGTGCCAGCAGTCCTTCCCCGGACCAGCACGAGACCCAGTACTTC. Translating it yields CASSPSPDQHETQYF.